This T cell receptor beta chain stems from a study of blood T cell repertoires in COVID-19. Assay used: immunoSEQ multiplex PCR; TCRdb lists only in-frame clones, some missing. The sample yields under 300,000 clones, roughly 84% seen once. What was sequenced was PBMCs or T cells enriched from blood (not recorded which). The receptor was isolated from a man in his fifties or sixties who had recovered from COVID-19.

In DNA, the CDR3 is TGCGCCAGCAGCCAGGGGACAGGGGACGACTATGGCTACACCTTC. Its translation is CASSQGTGDDYGYTF. The V gene is TRBV4-1, the J gene TRBJ1-2, with 10 positions matching TRBD1. V shed 3 bases, J shed 3 bases, and the junction held 4 bases outside the gene matches. Germline V gene lookup returns CDR1 MGHRA and CDR2 YSYEKL. The CDR3 has 15 amino acids.